This section outlines one T cell receptor beta chain sequence together with its context. Antigen specificity is unknown. A much larger clone is a single base away; this may be a read error. The CDR3 loop spans 10 amino acids. CDR1 is SNHLY and CDR2 is FYNNEI in the germline V gene. The entry originates in a study of regulatory T cells in long-lasting Graves disease. Study-wide findings and caveats: Persistent disease exhibited a predilection for TRBV28, TRBJ1-2 and TRBJ2-5.

The time point: newly diagnosed GD, antithyroid drugs for less than 3 months. Following extraction of RNA from PBMCs, that RNA was used to make the TCR library. Library construction for TCR beta used iRepertoire HTBI primers and Arm-PCR of CDR3 regions. In TCRdb, the multiplex PCR reads were re-called with MiXCR into one record per CDR3 protein. The sample has hundreds of thousands of distinct CDR3 sequences; 15% are singletons. This same sample was also taken into another study, of T cells in Graves' hyperthyroidism and ophthalmopathy. That work contributes: Reasons for excluding patients were uncontrolled infection, other autoimmune disease, pregnancy or lactation. The model made its ophthalmopathy prediction, and onset followed a median approximately 6 months later.

The specimen comprised peripheral blood mononuclear cells (PBMCs), sampled at new diagnosis, from a patient treated with antithyroid drugs. This TCR was sampled from a woman between 35 and 50 years old with Graves disease. The rearrangement uses TRBV2 and TRBJ2-1; 7 bases map to TRBD1. The CDR3 sequence: CASEGAWASF. CDR3 sequence (DNA): TGTGCCAGCGAGGGGGCTTGGGCGTCCTTC.